This T cell receptor beta chain was sequenced in a study of metastatic and nonmetastatic thyroid tumors. Whole-study context: Malignant and benign thyroid patients had repertoires compared in peripheral blood and tumor or nodule tissue.

Study-wide results and limits: Reportedly, malignant thyroid tumors had significantly higher TCR beta diversity than benign nodules, in blood and tumor.

Nobody among the patients had been given any treatment before thyroid surgery. TCRdb used MiXCR to call clones anew from the PCR reads. This table has tens of thousands of clones, 33% appearing once. On this clone: Its antigen is not identified. One end of the junction varies from germline; a read error may be responsible.

The length of the CDR3 is 15 residues. Germline V gives CDR1 SGHRS, CDR2 YFSETQ. This clonotype was sampled from a female donor with papillary thyroid cancer or a benign thyroid nodule (not recorded which). Some clones in this sample may be carry-over from other donors' samples. The chain carries TRBV5-1 and TRBJ2-1; the match to TRBD1 covers 7 bases. Sample: tumor tissue. The CDR3: CARSLGQGQWGEQFF. DNA of the CDR3: TGCGCCAGAAGCTTGGGCCAGGGACAGTGGGGTGAGCAGTTCTTC.